This TCR beta chain was profiled in a study of blood T cells in healthy people across ages. Study results and limitations: TCR beta diversity, measured per million T cells, fell in a roughly linear way with age.

The use of a sample-barcoded 5' primer and a J-beta primer mix characterized a second PCR of about 6 to 11 cycles. All cDNA molecules were each tagged by a template-switch adaptor with 12 random nucleotides. One entry per CDR3 protein, called by TCRdb with MiXCR from the 5' RACE reads. The repertoire holds approximately 1.5 million distinct CDR3 sequences, with approximately 39% as singletons. This clonotype was observed a handful of times. The antigen is unknown. This CDR3 comprises 14 residues. Germline V gene sequence: CDR1 SNHLY, CDR2 FYNNEI. The sequence derives from a woman aged 18-29 years in good health. The chain carries TRBV2 and TRBJ2-4; 7 bases are shared with TRBD2. The J call is uncertain, as TRBJ2-7 better fits the DNA end. Specimen: blood. The CDR3 protein is CASSETSASFEQYF. The CDR3 region has the DNA TGTGCCAGCAGTGAAACTAGCGCCTCATTCGAGCAGTACTTC.